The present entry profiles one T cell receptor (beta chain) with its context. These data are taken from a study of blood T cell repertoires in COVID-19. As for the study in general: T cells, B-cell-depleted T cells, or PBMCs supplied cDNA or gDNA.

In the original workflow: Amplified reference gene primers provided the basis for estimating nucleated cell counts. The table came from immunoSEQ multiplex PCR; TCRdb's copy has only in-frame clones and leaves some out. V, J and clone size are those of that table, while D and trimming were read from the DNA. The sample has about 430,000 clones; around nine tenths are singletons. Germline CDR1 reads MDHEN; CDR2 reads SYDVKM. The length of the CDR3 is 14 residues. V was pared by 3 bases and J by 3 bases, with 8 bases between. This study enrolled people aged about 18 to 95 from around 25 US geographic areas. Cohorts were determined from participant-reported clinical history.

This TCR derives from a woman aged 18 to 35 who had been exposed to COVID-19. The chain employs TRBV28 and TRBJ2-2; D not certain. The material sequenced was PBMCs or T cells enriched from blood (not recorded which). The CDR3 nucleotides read TGTGCCAGCAGTTTTTGGCAGGACACCGGGGAGCTGTTTTTT. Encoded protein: CASSFWQDTGELFF.